Listed below are T cell receptor beta chains from one sample, sequenced in a study of OX40 agonist ivuxolimab in advanced cancers. The protocol was immunoSEQ multiplex PCR, while the TCRdb copy is restricted to in-frame clones and leaves out a portion. The sample includes approximately 48,000 clones, over 70% seen only once; the top ten take 3.9%. The sample was CD4+ or CD8+ T cells sorted from blood, taken in a trial of the OX40 agonist ivuxolimab. Source of these receptors: an adult with an advanced solid tumor such as melanoma, head and neck, liver or kidney cancer. Both conserved end residues are part of each CDR3. Each record gives: V gene, clone size, J gene, D gene, CDR3 protein, CDR3 DNA. A D gene is named only where the DNA matches it firmly. Clone size is not always given. Where it is, it says once, few, many or a class for expanded clones.

v_gene: TRBV11-2
abundance: -
j_gene: TRBJ2-3
d_gene: TRBD2
CDR3aa: CASSLVAGLSTDTQYF
CDR3nt: TGTGCCAGCAGCTTAGTAGCGGGACTCAGCACAGATACGCAGTATTTT

v_gene: TRBV7-2
abundance: -
j_gene: TRBJ2-1
d_gene: -
CDR3aa: CASSLLNSYNEQFF
CDR3nt: TGTGCCAGCAGCTTACTAAACAGCTACAATGAGCAGTTCTTC

v_gene: TRBV28
abundance: -
j_gene: TRBJ2-7
d_gene: -
CDR3aa: CASSFLIGYEQYF
CDR3nt: TGTGCCAGCAGTTTTTTGATAGGTTACGAGCAGTACTTC

v_gene: TRBV6-1
abundance: -
j_gene: TRBJ1-1
d_gene: -
CDR3aa: CASSQADTEAFF
CDR3nt: TGTGCCAGCAGCCAAGCGGACACTGAAGCTTTCTTT

v_gene: TRBV4-3
abundance: -
j_gene: TRBJ1-1
d_gene: TRBD1
CDR3aa: CASSPRTGSLNTEAFF
CDR3nt: TGCGCCAGCAGCCCCCGGACAGGAAGCCTGAACACTGAAGCTTTCTTT

v_gene: TRBV27
abundance: -
j_gene: TRBJ2-1
d_gene: -
CDR3aa: CASSFRRGGTQGNEQFF
CDR3nt: TGTGCCAGCAGTTTTCGTAGGGGCGGGACCCAAGGCAATGAGCAGTTCTTC

v_gene: TRBV5-5
abundance: few
j_gene: TRBJ1-2
d_gene: -
CDR3aa: CASSPHSDSSLDGYTF
CDR3nt: TGTGCCAGCAGCCCACACTCCGACAGCTCGTTAGATGGCTACACCTTC

v_gene: TRBV11-2
abundance: -
j_gene: TRBJ2-7
d_gene: -
CDR3aa: CASSLREVSYEQYF
CDR3nt: TGTGCCAGCAGCCTAAGGGAGGTTTCCTACGAGCAGTACTTC

v_gene: TRBV5-1
abundance: -
j_gene: TRBJ1-6
d_gene: -
CDR3aa: CASSPLGGSYNSPLHF
CDR3nt: TGCGCCAGCAGCCCGCTAGGTGGGTCCTATAATTCACCCCTCCACTTT

v_gene: TRBV2
abundance: -
j_gene: TRBJ2-5
d_gene: -
CDR3aa: CASRATPGQAETQYF
CDR3nt: TGTGCCAGCAGGGCTACTCCGGGACAAGCAGAGACCCAGTACTTC

v_gene: TRBV7-6
abundance: -
j_gene: TRBJ2-5
d_gene: TRBD2
CDR3aa: CASSLSSGGFVTQYF
CDR3nt: TGTGCCAGCAGCTTATCTAGCGGGGGGTTCGTGACCCAGTACTTC

v_gene: TRBV2
abundance: -
j_gene: TRBJ2-7
d_gene: -
CDR3aa: CASSEQNYEQYF
CDR3nt: TGTGCCAGCAGCGAGCAGAACTACGAGCAGTACTTC

v_gene: TRBV5-1
abundance: -
j_gene: TRBJ2-7
d_gene: -
CDR3aa: CASSLDSRGNKQYF
CDR3nt: TGCGCCAGCAGCTTGGACTCTAGGGGAAACAAGCAGTACTTC

v_gene: TRBV6-5
abundance: -
j_gene: TRBJ2-7
d_gene: TRBD1
CDR3aa: CASSYFGQDEQYF
CDR3nt: TGTGCCAGCAGTTACTTTGGACAGGACGAGCAGTACTTC

v_gene: TRBV28
abundance: once
j_gene: TRBJ1-2
d_gene: -
CDR3aa: CASSSGRGTAGSRYGYTF
CDR3nt: TGTGCCAGCAGTTCTGGTAGGGGGACCGCGGGCTCACGGTATGGCTACACCTTC

v_gene: TRBV18
abundance: -
j_gene: TRBJ2-5
d_gene: TRBD2
CDR3aa: CASSSRGAGETQYF
CDR3nt: TGTGCCAGCTCATCGCGGGGGGCCGGAGAGACCCAGTACTTC

v_gene: TRBV7-2
abundance: -
j_gene: TRBJ2-5
d_gene: -
CDR3aa: CASSLWETQYF
CDR3nt: TGTGCCAGCAGCTTATGGGAGACCCAGTACTTC

v_gene: TRBV30
abundance: medium-sized
j_gene: TRBJ1-5
d_gene: -
CDR3aa: CAWSRDSNQPQHF
CDR3nt: TGTGCCTGGAGTCGGGATAGCAATCAGCCCCAGCATTTT

v_gene: TRBV7-9
abundance: -
j_gene: TRBJ2-3
d_gene: -
CDR3aa: CASNSGLTTDTQYF
CDR3nt: TGTGCCAGCAACTCAGGGCTAACCACAGATACGCAGTATTTT

v_gene: TRBV7-6
abundance: few
j_gene: TRBJ2-1
d_gene: -
CDR3aa: CASSPPGQWRFFF
CDR3nt: TGTGCCAGCAGCCCCCCCGGACAGTGGAGGTTCTTCTTC

v_gene: TRBV11-2
abundance: -
j_gene: TRBJ2-3
d_gene: -
CDR3aa: CASSLEKVGRLAVRLDTQYF
CDR3nt: TGTGCCAGCAGCTTAGAGAAAGTGGGTAGGCTAGCTGTTAGGTTGGATACGCAGTATTTT

v_gene: TRBV9
abundance: -
j_gene: TRBJ2-7
d_gene: -
CDR3aa: CASSVGTGGSYEQYF
CDR3nt: TGTGCCAGCAGCGTAGGTACAGGTGGATCCTACGAGCAGTACTTC

v_gene: TRBV16
abundance: -
j_gene: TRBJ1-2
d_gene: -
CDR3aa: CASSQSTDPYNYGYTF
CDR3nt: TGTGCCAGCAGCCAATCGACCGATCCATATAACTATGGCTACACCTTC

v_gene: TRBV2
abundance: -
j_gene: TRBJ2-2
d_gene: -
CDR3aa: CASRPETGGTGELFF
CDR3nt: TGTGCCAGCAGACCCGAGACAGGCGGCACCGGGGAGCTGTTTTTT